The clone carrying this TCR beta chain showed up just a few times. Its antigen is currently unknown. These data belong to a study of Ad26.COV2.S vaccination and SARS-CoV-2 variants. Treatment of the sample: approximately 18 received Ad26.COV2.S at low or high dose, single or two shots; a few received placebo; per-sample allocation not given. Sampling happened 63 days after the first vaccine or placebo injection. V shed 4 bases and J shed 8 bases, with 17 bases lying between them. There are 15 residues in the CDR3. From germline, CDR1 is KGHDR and CDR2 SFDVKD. Sequencing used immunoSEQ multiplex PCR; TCRdb keeps in-frame clones, though not all of them. The table includes 300,000 to 350,000 clones, 85% to 90% detected once. Study results and caveats: Assessments of TCR breadth and depth may have underestimated the total T cell responses.

This specimen consisted of peripheral blood, obtained in a trial of Ad26.COV2.S vaccine versus placebo. The clonotype was recovered from a person aged 18-60 years who received the Ad26.COV2.S COVID-19 vaccine or a placebo. This chain links TRBV24-1 with TRBJ2-1; D could derive from TRBD1 or TRBD2 (5 bases each). This chain's CDR3 is CATSESGRSMYEQFF. In nucleotides, the CDR3 is TGTGCCACCAGTGAATCGGGACGGTCTATGTATGAGCAGTTCTTC.